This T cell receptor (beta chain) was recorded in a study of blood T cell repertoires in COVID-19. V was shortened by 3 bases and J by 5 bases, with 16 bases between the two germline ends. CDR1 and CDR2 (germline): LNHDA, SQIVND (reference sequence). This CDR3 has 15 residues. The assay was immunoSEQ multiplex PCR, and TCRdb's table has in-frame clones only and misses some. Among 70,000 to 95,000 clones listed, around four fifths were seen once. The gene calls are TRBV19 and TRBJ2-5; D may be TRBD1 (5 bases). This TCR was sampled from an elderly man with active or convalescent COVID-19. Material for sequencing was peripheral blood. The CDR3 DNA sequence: TGTGCCAGTAGTATCGTAGGACATCAGGGCGAGACCCAGTACTTC. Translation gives CASSIVGHQGETQYF.